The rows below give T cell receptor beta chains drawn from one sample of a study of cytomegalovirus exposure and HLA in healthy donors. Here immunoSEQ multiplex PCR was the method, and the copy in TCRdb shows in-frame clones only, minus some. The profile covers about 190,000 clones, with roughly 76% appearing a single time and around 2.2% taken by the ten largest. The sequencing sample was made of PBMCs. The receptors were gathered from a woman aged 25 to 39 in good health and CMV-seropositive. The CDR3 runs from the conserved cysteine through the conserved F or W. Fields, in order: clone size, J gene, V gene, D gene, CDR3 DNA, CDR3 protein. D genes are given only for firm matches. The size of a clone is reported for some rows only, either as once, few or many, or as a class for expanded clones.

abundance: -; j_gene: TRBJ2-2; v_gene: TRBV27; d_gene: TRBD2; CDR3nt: TGTGCCACAAAATCGGTGGCGGGAGGTTCCACCGGGGAGCTGTTTTTT; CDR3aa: CATKSVAGGSTGELFF
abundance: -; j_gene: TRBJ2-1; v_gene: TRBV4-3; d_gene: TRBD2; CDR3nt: TGCGCCAGCAGCAAAGGGACTAGCGGGAGGGTCTACAATGAGCAGTTCTTC; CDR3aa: CASSKGTSGRVYNEQFF
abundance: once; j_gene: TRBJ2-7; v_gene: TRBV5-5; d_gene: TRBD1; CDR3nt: TGTGCCAGCAGCTTGGCTGGGACAGGGTTTACCTACGAGCAGTACTTC; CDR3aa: CASSLAGTGFTYEQYF
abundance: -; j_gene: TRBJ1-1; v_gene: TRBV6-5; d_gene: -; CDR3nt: TGTGCCAGCAGTCCGGACACTACGAACACTGAAGCTTTCTTT; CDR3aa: CASSPDTTNTEAFF
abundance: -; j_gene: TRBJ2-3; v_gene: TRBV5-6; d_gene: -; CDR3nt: TGTGCCAGCAGCTTGGTTGGGGGGTTAGGCACAGATACGCAGTATTTT; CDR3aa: CASSLVGGLGTDTQYF
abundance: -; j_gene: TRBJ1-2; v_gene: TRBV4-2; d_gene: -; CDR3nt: TGTGCCAGCAGCCAAGATCAGTTGAGGCAGGGGACTAACTATGGCTACACCTTC; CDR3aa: CASSQDQLRQGTNYGYTF
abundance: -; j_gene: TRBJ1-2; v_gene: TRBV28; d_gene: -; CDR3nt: TGTGCCAGCAGTTCCGGAGCAGCCGTCTATGGCTACACCTTC; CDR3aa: CASSSGAAVYGYTF
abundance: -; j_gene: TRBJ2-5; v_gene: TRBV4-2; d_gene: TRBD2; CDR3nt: TGTGCCAGCAGCCAAGGACTAGCGGGAGGGCCTGGGGAGACCCAGTACTTC; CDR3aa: CASSQGLAGGPGETQYF
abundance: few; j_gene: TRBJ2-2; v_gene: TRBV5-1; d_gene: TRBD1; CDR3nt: TGCGCCAGCAGCATTGGGACAGGGGGCGGCGGGGAGCTGTTTTTT; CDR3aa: CASSIGTGGGGELFF
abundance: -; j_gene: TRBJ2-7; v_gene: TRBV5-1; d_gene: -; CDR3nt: TGCGCCAGCAGCTTGGGACAGAACTACGAGCAGTACTTC; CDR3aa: CASSLGQNYEQYF
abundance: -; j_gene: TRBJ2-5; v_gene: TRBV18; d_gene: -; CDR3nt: TGTGCCAGCTCACCACGAGCGGAGACCCAGTACTTC; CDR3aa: CASSPRAETQYF
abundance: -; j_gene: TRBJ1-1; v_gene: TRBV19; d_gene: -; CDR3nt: TGTGCCAGTAGTAGGATCGGGACAACCAACACTGAAGCTTTCTTT; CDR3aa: CASSRIGTTNTEAFF
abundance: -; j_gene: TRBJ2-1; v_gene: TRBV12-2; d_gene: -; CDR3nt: TGTGCAAGTCGCCCTCCCTATCTAGCGGGAGTTTTTGTTGAGCAGTTCTTC; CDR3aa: CASRPPYLAGVFVEQFF
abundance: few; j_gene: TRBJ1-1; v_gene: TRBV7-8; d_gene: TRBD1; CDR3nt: TGTGCCAGCAGCTTCGGTTGGCAGGGGGAAACTGAAGCTTTCTTT; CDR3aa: CASSFGWQGETEAFF
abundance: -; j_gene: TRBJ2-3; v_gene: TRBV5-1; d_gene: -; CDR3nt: TGCGCCAGCAGCTTGGGACTAGTGACAGATACTCAGTATTTT; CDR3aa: CASSLGLVTDTQYF
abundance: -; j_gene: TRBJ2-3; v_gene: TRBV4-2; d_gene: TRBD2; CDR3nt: TGTGCCAGCAGTCGACTAGCGCAAGGCACAGATACGCAGTATTTT; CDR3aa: CASSRLAQGTDTQYF
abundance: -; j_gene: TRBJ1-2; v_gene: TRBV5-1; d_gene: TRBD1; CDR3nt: TGCGCCAGCAGCGGTGGGACAGGGGGCTGGGGTAACTATGGCTACACCTTC; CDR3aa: CASSGGTGGWGNYGYTF
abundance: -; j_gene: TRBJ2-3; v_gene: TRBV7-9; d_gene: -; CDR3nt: TGTGCCAGCAGCTTAGTGGGACTCCGAATCGGGACAGATACGCAGTATTTT; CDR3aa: CASSLVGLRIGTDTQYF
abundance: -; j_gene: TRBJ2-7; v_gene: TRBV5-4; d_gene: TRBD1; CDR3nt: TGTGCCAGCAGCTCGCCGGGACAGGGTCCCTACGAGCAGTACTTC; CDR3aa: CASSSPGQGPYEQYF
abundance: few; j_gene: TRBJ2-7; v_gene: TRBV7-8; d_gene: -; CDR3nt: TGTGCCAGCAGCTTAGTCCCTAGCCGATCCTACGAGCAGTACTTC; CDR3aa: CASSLVPSRSYEQYF
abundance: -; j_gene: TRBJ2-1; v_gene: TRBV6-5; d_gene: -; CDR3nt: TGTGCCAGCAGTCGACGGGTGGGTGAGCAGTTCTTC; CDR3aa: CASSRRVGEQFF
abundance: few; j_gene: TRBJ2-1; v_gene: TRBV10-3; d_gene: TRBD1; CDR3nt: TGTGCCATCAGAGCCGGGACAGGGGGCTCGAGTGAGCAGTTCTTC; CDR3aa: CAIRAGTGGSSEQFF
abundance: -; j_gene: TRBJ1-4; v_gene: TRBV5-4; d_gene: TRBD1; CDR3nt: TGTGCCAGCAGCTTGGGACAGGGGAGTGAAAAACTGTTTTTT; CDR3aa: CASSLGQGSEKLFF
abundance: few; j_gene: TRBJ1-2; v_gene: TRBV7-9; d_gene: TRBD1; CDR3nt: TGTGCCAGCAGCTCGGGACAGCCCCGACTCTATGGCTACACCTTC; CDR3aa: CASSSGQPRLYGYTF
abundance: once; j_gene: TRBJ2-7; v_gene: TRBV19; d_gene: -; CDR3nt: TGTGCCAGTAGTATTCAACCGGGGACTTACTACGAGCAGTACTTC; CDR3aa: CASSIQPGTYYEQYF
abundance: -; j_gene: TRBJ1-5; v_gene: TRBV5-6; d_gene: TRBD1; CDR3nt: TGTGCCAGCAGCGGGACAGGCCTTTATCAGCCCCAGCATTTT; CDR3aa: CASSGTGLYQPQHF
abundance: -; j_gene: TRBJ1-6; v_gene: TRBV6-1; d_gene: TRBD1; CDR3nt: TGTGCCAGCAGTGCAGACAGGGGTCGCCCGATTAATTCACCCCTCCACTTT; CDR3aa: CASSADRGRPINSPLHF